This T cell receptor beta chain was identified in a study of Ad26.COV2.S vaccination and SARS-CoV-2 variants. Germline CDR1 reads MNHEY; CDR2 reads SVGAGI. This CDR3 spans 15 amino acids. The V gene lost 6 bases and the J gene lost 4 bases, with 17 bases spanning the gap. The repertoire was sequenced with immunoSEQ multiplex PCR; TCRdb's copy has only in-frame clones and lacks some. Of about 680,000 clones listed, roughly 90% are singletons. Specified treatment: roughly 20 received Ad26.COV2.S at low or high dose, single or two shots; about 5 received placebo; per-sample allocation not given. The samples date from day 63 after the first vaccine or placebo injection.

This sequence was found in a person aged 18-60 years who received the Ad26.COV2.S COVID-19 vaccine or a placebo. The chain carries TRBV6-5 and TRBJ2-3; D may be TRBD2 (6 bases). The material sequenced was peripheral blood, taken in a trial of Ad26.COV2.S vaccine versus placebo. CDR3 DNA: TGTGCCAGCAGGTCCGGGACTCAACCCTCAGATACGCAGTATTTT. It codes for CASRSGTQPSDTQYF.